This TCR beta chain is drawn from a study of T-cell reconstitution after alpha-beta-depleted transplantation in children. Study-wide results and caveats: T cells produced anew were the main source of T-cell counts and diversity one year after transplant. Expanded clones from the graft, numbering several hundred, reportedly supplied alpha-beta T cells about two months after transplant. Day-60 TCRbeta diversity that was high in some patients was derived from surviving recipient T cells and thymic progenitors.

Germline V gene sequence: CDR1 SGHDT, CDR2 YYEEEE. Trimming took 4 bases from V and 7 from J; bases not matched to a gene: 7. The CDR3 totals 14 residues. A word on this clonotype: Its antigen remains unknown.

TCRbeta library preparation incorporated unique molecular identifiers. Using its own MiXCR run on the PCR reads, TCRdb lists one record per CDR3 protein. This table has about 980,000 distinct CDR3 sequences, around 30% appearing once. This TCR was sampled from a boy younger than two who had a stem cell transplant for SCID, so the T cells may come from the graft donor. The chain links TRBV5-6 to TRBJ2-1, with 8 bases matching TRBD1. The sequences come from PBMCs, mostly from graft donor cells, collected 360 days after TCRalphabeta/CD19-depleted stem cell transplant. CDR3 sequence reads: CASSRRQGRNEQFF. The CDR3 region has the DNA TGTGCCAGCAGCCGCCGACAGGGGCGGAATGAGCAGTTCTTC.